Shown below are 20 T cell receptor beta chains from a single sample sequenced in a study of blood T cell repertoires in COVID-19. The protocol was immunoSEQ multiplex PCR, while the TCRdb copy is restricted to in-frame clones and leaves out a portion. The table lists approximately 440,000 clones, about 90% of them singletons. The specimen was PBMCs or T cells enriched from blood (not recorded which). All receptors derive from a woman between 18 and 30 years old who had recovered from COVID-19.

The chain carries TRBV14 and TRBJ1-2; D gene unclear. The CDR3 length is 13 residues. V lost 3 bases, J lost 7 bases, and 12 bases lay in between. Germline assignment: CDR1 SGHDN and CDR2 FVKESK. This CDR3 is CASSHPGFVGYTF. The CDR3 nucleotides read TGTGCCAGCAGCCACCCCGGTTTCGTTGGCTACACCTTC.

The chain combines TRBV7-9 with TRBJ2-5, with D unclear. Trimming removed 8 bases from V and 2 bases from J, with 12 bases in between. Germline CDR1 reads SEHNR; CDR2 reads FQNEAQ (reference sequence). This CDR3 has 13 residues. DNA for the CDR3: TGTGCCAGCCACTGGGCAGGTCAAGAGACCCAGTACTTC. It translates to CASHWAGQETQYF.

The chain carries TRBV6-5 and TRBJ2-1; D is undetermined. CDR1 and CDR2 from the germline V gene are MNHEY and SVGAGI. Trimming pared 6 bases from V and 8 bases from J, leaving 14 bases between. The CDR3 length is 13 residues. CDR3 in DNA: TGTGCCAGCAGATTAGGAGCGATCGATGAGCAGTTCTTC. Translation: CASRLGAIDEQFF.

The chain has TRBV5-1 and TRBJ2-5, with 10 bases fitting TRBD1. The CDR3 covers 15 residues. From germline, CDR1 is SGHRS and CDR2 YFSETQ. The junction had 5 bases not matched to a gene; V was cut back by 2 bases and J by 4 bases. CDR3 nucleotide sequence: TGCGCCAGCAGCTTCCAGACAGGGGGCGGAGAGACCCAGTACTTC. Translation gives CASSFQTGGGETQYF.

This clone occurred once. The chain links TRBV2 to TRBJ1-5; a possible D gene is TRBD1 (5 bases). The CDR3 is made up of 14 amino acids. CDR1 and CDR2 (germline): SNHLY, FYNNEI. The germline V and J ends were trimmed by 6 bases and 7 bases, with 16 bases remaining between them. The CDR3, as DNA: TGTGCCAGCAGGGGAGGGGTCCCGGGGCAGCCCCAGCATTTT. It codes for CASRGGVPGQPQHF.

The V gene is TRBV27, the J gene TRBJ2-2; 8 nucleotides agree with TRBD2. The CDR3 loop spans 15 amino acids. In germline, CDR1 is MNHEY, CDR2 SMNVEV (reference sequence). V gave up 3 bases and J gave up 6 bases; unmatched junction bases: 6. This CDR3 reads CASSFGRGNPGELFF. The DNA of the CDR3 is TGTGCCAGCAGTTTCGGGAGGGGGAATCCCGGGGAGCTGTTTTTT.

This clone was observed a single time. The V and J genes are TRBV4-2 and TRBJ1-6, with a possible D match to TRBD1 (6 bases). The germline V and J ends were trimmed by 0 bases and 6 bases, with 18 bases remaining between them. Germline V gene data show CDR1 as LGHNA and CDR2 as YNFKEQ. The CDR3 totals 18 residues. CDR3 DNA: TGTGCCAGCAGCCAAGACCCCGTGGGGGGAGGGGGTAATTCACCCCTCCACTTT. This encodes CASSQDPVGGGGNSPLHF.

The V gene is TRBV2, the J gene TRBJ1-1; D not certain. Germline V lookup: CDR1 SNHLY, CDR2 FYNNEI. The V end lost 2 bases, the J end lost 4 bases, and 11 bases lay between the germline ends. There are 14 residues in the CDR3. In DNA form, the CDR3 reads TGTGCCAGCAGTGAAATGGAGGGATTCACTGAAGCTTTCTTT. Translation gives CASSEMEGFTEAFF.

This rearrangement joins TRBV30 to TRBJ1-3, with D uncertain. The CDR3 has 13 amino acids. Between the trimmed V and J ends, which lost 3 bases and 2 bases, there was a span of 8 bases. Germline V CDR1 and CDR2: GTSNPN, SVGIG (reference sequence). This CDR3 reads CAWRPGAGNTIYF. The CDR3 nucleotides read TGTGCCTGGAGACCCGGAGCTGGAAACACCATATATTTT.

The rearrangement uses TRBV2 and TRBJ2-1; 10 bases fit TRBD2. Germline V CDR1 and CDR2: SNHLY, FYNNEI. The length of the CDR3 is 15 residues. With V trimmed by 6 bases and J by 6 bases, 8 bases remained unmatched. CDR3 loop: CASSGLLAGINEQFF. The CDR3 nucleotides read TGTGCCAGCAGCGGCCTACTAGCGGGGATCAATGAGCAGTTCTTC.

V usage is TRBV5-6 and J usage is TRBJ2-7; 9 nucleotides agree with TRBD1. V shed 0 bases, J shed 2 bases, and the junction held 0 bases outside the gene matches. Germline V gives CDR1 SGHDT, CDR2 YYEEEE. The CDR3 extends over 14 amino acids. The CDR3, as DNA: TGTGCCAGCAGCTTGGGACAGGGGGCCTACGAGCAGTACTTC. Translated, it gives CASSLGQGAYEQYF.

This chain joins TRBV7-6 and TRBJ1-2, with 7 bases aligning to TRBD1. Germline-derived CDR1 and CDR2 are SGHVS and FNYEAQ. This CDR3 has 14 amino acids. V shed 7 bases and J 4 bases; nucleotides not matched to a gene: 9. CDR3 DNA: TGTGCCAGCACCGCCGACAGGGCCACCTATGGCTACACCTTC. The encoded protein is CASTADRATYGYTF. Full variable domain (missing parts from reference TRBV7-6 and TRBJ1-2): GAGVSQSPRYKVTKRGQDVALRCDPISGHVSLYWYRQALGQGPEFLTYFNYEAQQDKSGLPNDRFSAERPEGSISTLTIQRTEQRDSAMYRCASTADRATYGYTFGSGTRLTVV.

This chain joins TRBV5-1 and TRBJ1-2; tentative D call: TRBD1 (5 bases). This CDR3 is built from 13 residues. The germline gives CDR1 SGHRS, CDR2 YFSETQ. Trimming removed 4 bases at V and 4 bases at J, with 11 bases between. CDR3 residues: CASSGGLIYGYTF. CDR3 DNA: TGCGCCAGCAGCGGGGGACTGATCTATGGCTACACCTTC. The full variable domain, its missing parts supplied by reference TRBV5-1 and TRBJ1-2, is KAGVTQTPRYLIKTRGQQVTLSCSPISGHRSVSWYQQTPGQGLQFLFEYFSETQRNKGNFPGRFSGRQFSNSRSEMNVSTLELGDSALYLCASSGGLIYGYTFGSGTRLTVV.

The chain has TRBV19 and TRBJ2-5; 12 bases line up with TRBD1. The CDR3 length is 16 residues. Germline values: CDR1 LNHDA, CDR2 SQIVND (reference sequence). J lost 4 bases, V lost 4 bases, and 7 bases had no gene match. This CDR3 reads CASSTLGTGGRETQYF. CDR3 bases: TGTGCCAGTAGTACACTAGGGACAGGGGGCAGAGAGACCCAGTACTTC. The full variable domain, in which reference TRBV19 and TRBJ2-5 provide the parts outside the CDR3, is DGGITQSPKYLFRKEGQNVTLSCEQNLNHDAMYWYRQDPGQGLRLIYYSQIVNDFQKGDIAEGYSVSREKKESFPLTVTSAQKNPTAFYLCASSTLGTGGRETQYFGPGTRLLVL.

This chain connects TRBV25-1 to TRBJ1-3; 8 bases line up with TRBD1. After removal of 4 bases from V and 7 bases from J, the junction contained 9 bases not matched to a gene. In germline, CDR1 is MGHDK, CDR2 SYGVNS. This CDR3 has 15 amino acids. CDR3 DNA: TGTGCCAGCAGTGCCCTAGGACAGGGAGATAACACCATATATTTT. Amino acids: CASSALGQGDNTIYF.

The chain joins TRBV27 to TRBJ2-7; weak D call: TRBD2 (5 bases). This CDR3 has 13 amino acids. CDR1 and CDR2 (germline): MNHEY, SMNVEV (reference sequence). Trimming took off 5 bases at V and 2 bases at J, with 10 bases between the two ends. The CDR3 loop reads CASSPLGPYEQYF. DNA of the CDR3: TGTGCCAGCAGTCCACTAGGGCCCTACGAGCAGTACTTC.

The chain uses TRBV27 and TRBJ2-1, with D perhaps matching TRBD2 (5 bases). Trimming shortened V by 5 bases and J by 4 bases, and 12 bases separated the two germline ends. Germline CDR1 is MNHEY and CDR2 is SMNVEV (reference sequence). CDR3 size: 14 residues. The CDR3 is CASSPRTGYNEQFF. DNA of the CDR3: TGTGCCAGCAGTCCACGGACGGGGTACAATGAGCAGTTCTTC.

CDR3 in amino acids: CASRQTGTGDGYTF. The CDR3 bases are TGTGCCAGCAGACAGACCGGGACAGGGGATGGCTACACCTTC. The chain joins TRBV27 to TRBJ1-2, with 10 bases fitting TRBD1. CDR3 length: 14 residues. V trimming: 6 bases; J trimming: 6 bases; junction bases outside the gene matches: 7. Germline CDR1 is MNHEY and CDR2 is SMNVEV (reference sequence).

This clone appeared a single time. J is TRBJ2-7 and V is TRBV24-1; D remains unclear. CDR3 size: 12 residues. Germline V gene lookup returns CDR1 KGHDR and CDR2 SFDVKD. The V gene lost 1 base and the J gene lost 4 bases, with 4 bases spanning the gap. Written as DNA, the CDR3 is TGTGCCACCAGTGATTTTAAATACGAGCAGTACTTC. Translated, it gives CATSDFKYEQYF.

The chain links TRBV6-2 or TRBV6-3 to TRBJ1-4, with D uncertain. The V gene's germline CDR1 is MNHEY and CDR2 SVGEGT. The CDR3 has 14 residues. V gave up 4 bases and J gave up 2 bases, with 8 bases separating them. DNA of the CDR3: TGTGCCAGCAGTTTGAGTGCGACTAATGAAAAACTGTTTTTT. Translated: CASSLSATNEKLFF.